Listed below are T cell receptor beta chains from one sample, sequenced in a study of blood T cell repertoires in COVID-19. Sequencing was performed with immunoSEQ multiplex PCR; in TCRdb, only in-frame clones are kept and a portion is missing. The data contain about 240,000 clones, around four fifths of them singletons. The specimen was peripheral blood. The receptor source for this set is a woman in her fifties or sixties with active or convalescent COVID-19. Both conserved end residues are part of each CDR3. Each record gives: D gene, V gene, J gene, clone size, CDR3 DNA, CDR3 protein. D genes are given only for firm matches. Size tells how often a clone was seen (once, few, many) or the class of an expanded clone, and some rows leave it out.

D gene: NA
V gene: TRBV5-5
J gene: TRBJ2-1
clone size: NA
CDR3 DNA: TGTGCCAGCAGCTGGGGAGGAAGTGATAGGGAGCAGTTCTTC
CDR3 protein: CASSWGGSDREQFF

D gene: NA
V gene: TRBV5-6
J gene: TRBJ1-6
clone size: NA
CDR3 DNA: TGTGCCAGCAGCTTGGGAGGCGGGAATTCACCCCTCCACTTT
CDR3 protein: CASSLGGGNSPLHF

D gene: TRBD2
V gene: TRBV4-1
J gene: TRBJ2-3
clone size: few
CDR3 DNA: TGCGCCAGCAGCCAAACCGGGGGGGCGGGGGCAGATACGCAGTATTTT
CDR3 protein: CASSQTGGAGADTQYF

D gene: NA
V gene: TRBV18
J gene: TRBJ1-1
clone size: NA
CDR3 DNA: TGTGCCAGCTCACCGGCTCTCAACACTGAAGCTTTCTTT
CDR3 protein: CASSPALNTEAFF

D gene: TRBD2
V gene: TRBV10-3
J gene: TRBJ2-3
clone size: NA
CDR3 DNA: TGTGCCATCAGTGAGTCGGTTGCGGGGGGGCCATCAGATACGCAGTATTTT
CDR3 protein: CAISESVAGGPSDTQYF

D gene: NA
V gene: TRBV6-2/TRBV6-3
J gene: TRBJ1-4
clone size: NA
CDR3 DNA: TGTGCCAGCAGTTACGGACTGGGAGTCCGAGCTAATGAAAAACTGTTTTTT
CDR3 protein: CASSYGLGVRANEKLFF

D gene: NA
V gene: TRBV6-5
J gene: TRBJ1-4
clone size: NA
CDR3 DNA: TGTGCCAGCAGTTATCACAGGGACTATGGTGAAAAACTGTTTTTT
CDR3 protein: CASSYHRDYGEKLFF

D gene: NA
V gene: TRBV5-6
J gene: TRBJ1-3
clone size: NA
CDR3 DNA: TGTGCCAGCAGCTTGGCAGGTGGCTCGCGAAACACCATATATTTT
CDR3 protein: CASSLAGGSRNTIYF

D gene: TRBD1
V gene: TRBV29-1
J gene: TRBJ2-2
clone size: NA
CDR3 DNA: TGCAGCGCACAGGGGACCCCCGGGGAGCTGTTTTTT
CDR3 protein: CSAQGTPGELFF

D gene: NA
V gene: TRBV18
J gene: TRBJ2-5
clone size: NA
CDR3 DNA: TGTGCCAGCTCAGCCGGACAGCAAGAGACCCAGTACTTC
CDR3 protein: CASSAGQQETQYF

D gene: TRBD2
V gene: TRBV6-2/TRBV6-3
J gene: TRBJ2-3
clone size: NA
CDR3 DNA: TGTGCCAGCAGTTACCTAGCGGGGGTGGATACGCAGTATTTT
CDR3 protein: CASSYLAGVDTQYF

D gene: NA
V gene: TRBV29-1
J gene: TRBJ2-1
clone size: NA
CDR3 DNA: TGCAGCGTTGACCGGACAACCGCCTGGGGTGAGCAGTTCTTC
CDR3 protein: CSVDRTTAWGEQFF

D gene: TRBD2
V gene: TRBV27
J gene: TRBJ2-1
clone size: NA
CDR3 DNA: TGTGCCAGCGCCTCCGGGACTAGATGGAACAATGAGCAGTTCTTC
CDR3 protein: CASASGTRWNNEQFF

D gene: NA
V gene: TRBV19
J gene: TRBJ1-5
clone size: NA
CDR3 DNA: TGTGCCAGTAGTCAAAATAATCAGCCCCAGCATTTT
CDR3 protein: CASSQNNQPQHF

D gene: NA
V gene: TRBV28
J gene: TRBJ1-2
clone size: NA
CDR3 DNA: TGTGCCAGCAGTTTAAGACAGGCAGGGAGCTATGGCTACACCTTC
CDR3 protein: CASSLRQAGSYGYTF

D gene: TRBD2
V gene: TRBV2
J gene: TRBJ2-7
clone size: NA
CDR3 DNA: TGTGCCAGGTCCGGGGGGGCCGTCCACGAGCAGTACTTC
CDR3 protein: CARSGGAVHEQYF

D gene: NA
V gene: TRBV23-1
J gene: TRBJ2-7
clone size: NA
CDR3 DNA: TGCGCCAGCAGTCAAATCCCACTCTACGAGCAGTACTTC
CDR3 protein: CASSQIPLYEQYF

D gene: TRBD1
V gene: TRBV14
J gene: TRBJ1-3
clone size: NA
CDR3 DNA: TGTGCCAGCAGCCCGGACAGGGTAGTCTCTGGAAACACCATATATTTT
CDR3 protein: CASSPDRVVSGNTIYF

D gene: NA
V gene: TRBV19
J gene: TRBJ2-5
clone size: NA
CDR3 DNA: TGTGCCAGTAGACTACCCGAGGGTGGGACCCAGTACTTC
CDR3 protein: CASRLPEGGTQYF

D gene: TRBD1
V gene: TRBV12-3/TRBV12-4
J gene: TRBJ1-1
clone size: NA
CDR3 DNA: TGTGCCAGCAACCGCAACGACAGGGGGGAAGCTTTCTTT
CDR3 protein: CASNRNDRGEAFF

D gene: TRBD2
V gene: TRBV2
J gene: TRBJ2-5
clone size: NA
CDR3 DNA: TGTGCCAGCAGGGAGCCTAGCGGGGGACAAGAGACCCAGTACTTC
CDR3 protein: CASREPSGGQETQYF

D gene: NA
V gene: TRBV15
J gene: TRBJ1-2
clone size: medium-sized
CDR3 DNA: TGTGCCACCAGCTCTACCCTCGGGAGGACTGCCGGCTACACCTTC
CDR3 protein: CATSSTLGRTAGYTF